A single sample is the source of the 24 T cell receptor beta chains below, sequenced in a study of identical twins. TCRdb recomputed calls from the 5' RACE reads with MiXCR, one row per CDR3 protein. The sample contains hundreds of thousands of distinct CDR3 sequences, over 8.5% of which appear only once. The same data also contributed to another study, on yellow fever vaccine responses in identical twins.

Sequencing was performed on CD8+ T cells sorted from blood. The receptors derive from a woman aged 18-35 years in good health.

The rearrangement uses TRBV28 and TRBJ2-7; possible D gene TRBD1, 5 bases. In germline, CDR1 is MDHEN, CDR2 SYDVKM. This CDR3 region has 14 residues. The V and J ends lost 6 bases and 2 bases respectively, with 14 bases between them. CDR3 in DNA: TGTGCCAGCAGAAGAGAAAGGGGTCCCTACGAGCAGTACTTC. It specifies CASRRERGPYEQYF. The variable domain in full, completed from reference TRBV28 and TRBJ2-7, reads DVKVTQSSRYLVKRTGEKVFLECVQDMDHENMFWYRQDPGLGLRLIYFSYDVKMKEKGDIPEGYSVSREKKERFSLILESASTNQTSMYLCASRRERGPYEQYFGPGTRLTVT.

This clonotype appeared many times. The gene calls are TRBV4-3 and TRBJ2-1; D uncertain. The V end was cut by 4 bases, the J end by 2 bases, with 12 bases between. Germline V lookup: CDR1 LGHNA, CDR2 YSLEER. The length of the CDR3 is 15 residues. The CDR3 sequence is CASSPTFDTYNEQFF. The CDR3 DNA sequence: TGCGCCAGCAGCCCTACCTTTGACACCTACAATGAGCAGTTCTTC.

This clonotype showed up just a few times. The chain joins TRBV12-3 or TRBV12-4 to TRBJ2-7, with D uncertain. V gave up 5 bases and J gave up 3 bases, with 26 bases separating them. The CDR3 runs 18 residues. This chain's CDR3 is CASSPLPTEWPFDYEQYF. The CDR3 bases are TGTGCCAGCAGTCCCCTTCCAACCGAGTGGCCCTTCGACTACGAGCAGTACTTC.

As to this clonotype: One end of the junction is discordant with germline, which a read error may explain. J is TRBJ2-7 and V is TRBV29-1; 13 bases agree with TRBD2. This CDR3 is built from 16 residues. The germline V gene encodes CDR1 SQVTM and CDR2 ANQGSEA. CDR3 region: CSVIPGLAGLSNEQYF. Here the CDR3 DNA reads TGCAGCGTAATACCGGGACTAGCGGGGCTCTCCAACGAGCAGTACTTC.

The table lists this clonotype with many counts. The chain couples TRBV6-2 or TRBV6-3 to TRBJ2-2; D unresolved. The CDR3 is 12 residues long. Trimming pared 6 bases from V and 1 base from J, leaving 3 bases between. Germline V gene lookup returns CDR1 MNHEY and CDR2 SVGEGT. The CDR3 DNA sequence: TGTGCCAGCAGCGAGAACACCGGGGAGCTGTTTTTT. Its translation is CASSENTGELFF.

This clonotype was observed a few times. The chain employs TRBV25-1 and TRBJ2-5, with a tentative D call TRBD1 (6 bases). Germline CDR1 is MGHDK and CDR2 is SYGVNS. CDR3 length: 16 amino acids. The germline V and J ends were trimmed by 2 bases and 2 bases, with 15 bases remaining between them. DNA for the CDR3: TGTGCCAGCAGTGAACTCCTTACTAGGGGGCAAGAGACCCAGTACTTC. Protein product: CASSELLTRGQETQYF.

This clonotype has more than one count but fewer than ten. V and J are TRBV20-1 and TRBJ2-2; TRBD2 aligns across 12 bases. With V trimmed by 3 bases and J by 2 bases, 4 bases remained unmatched. CDR1 is DFQATT and CDR2 is SNEGSKA in the germline V gene (reference sequence). The CDR3 loop spans 16 amino acids. CDR3 sequence: CSARETSGRNTGELFF. The CDR3 bases are TGCAGTGCTAGGGAGACTAGCGGGAGAAACACCGGGGAGCTGTTTTTT.

This clonotype came up many times. The chain joins TRBV6-5 to TRBJ2-7, with 8 bases matching TRBD1. Germline V CDR1 and CDR2: MNHEY, SVGAGI. This CDR3 spans 14 amino acids. With 3 bases clipped from V and 5 bases from J, the junction kept 6 bases outside the gene matches. Here the CDR3 reads CASSYSAGGHEQYF. The CDR3 nucleotides are TGTGCCAGCAGTTATTCGGCAGGGGGCCACGAGCAGTACTTC.

This clonotype was observed a few times. The chain carries TRBV10-3 and TRBJ2-7; unclear D gene. The CDR3 has 13 amino acids. CDR1 and CDR2 (germline): ENHRY, SYGVKD. Between the trimmed V and J ends, which lost 2 bases and 3 bases, there was a span of 8 bases. The CDR3 region has the DNA TGTGCCATCAGTGAGGTCACTTACTACGAGCAGTACTTC. This encodes CAISEVTYYEQYF.

V usage is TRBV27 and J usage is TRBJ1-1; a weak D match, TRBD1 (5 bases). The germline V gene encodes CDR1 MNHEY and CDR2 SMNVEV (reference sequence). The CDR3 runs to 17 residues. V was shortened by 3 bases and J by 7 bases, with 24 bases between the two germline ends. The CDR3 sequence is CASSLGLRQGALFEAFF. The DNA of the CDR3 is TGTGCCAGCAGTTTGGGTTTAAGGCAGGGAGCCCTGTTTGAAGCTTTCTTT.

This clonotype was seen many times. The CDR3, as DNA: TGTGCCAGCAGCCACATCTTAGGCAGGGATGAGCAGTTCTTC. As protein: CASSHILGRDEQFF. The chain joins TRBV14 to TRBJ2-1, with D maybe TRBD1 (5 bases). Germline V lookup: CDR1 SGHDN, CDR2 FVKESK. The CDR3 is 14 residues long. V lost 3 bases and J lost 8, with 14 bases in between.

This clonotype was counted ten times or more. The V call is TRBV25-1, the J call TRBJ2-5; 11 bases map to TRBD2. In germline, CDR1 is MGHDK, CDR2 SYGVNS. V gave up 3 bases and J gave up 5 bases; unmatched junction bases: 5. The CDR3 is 15 amino acids. In nucleotides, the CDR3 is TGTGCCAGCAGTGAGGGACTAGCGGCAAGCGAGACCCAGTACTTC. Translation: CASSEGLAASETQYF.

Ten or more counts support this clonotype. V and J are TRBV19 and TRBJ2-5; 12 bases are shared with TRBD2. In germline, CDR1 is LNHDA, CDR2 SQIVND (reference sequence). The CDR3 consists of 16 residues. The ends lost 1 base at V and 6 bases at J; junction bases unmatched: 6. CDR3: CASSIGLAGDEKTQYF. The CDR3 region has the DNA TGTGCCAGTAGTATAGGACTAGCGGGAGATGAGAAGACCCAGTACTTC.

The chain carries TRBV20-1 and TRBJ1-1; D possibly corresponds to TRBD1 (5 bases). V shed 0 bases and J shed 5 bases, with 16 bases lying between them. The CDR3 spans 15 residues. CDR1 and CDR2 from the germline V gene are DFQATT and SNEGSKA (reference sequence). The CDR3 loop reads CSARDGRDEWTEAFF. The CDR3, as DNA: TGCAGTGCTAGAGATGGCAGGGATGAGTGGACTGAAGCTTTCTTT.

The V gene is TRBV12-3 or TRBV12-4, the J gene TRBJ1-5; D remains unclear. Trimming removed 7 bases at V and 4 bases at J, with 11 bases between. This CDR3 has 13 amino acids. The CDR3 here is CASMQAGNQPQHF. In DNA form, the CDR3 reads TGTGCCAGCATGCAGGCGGGGAATCAGCCCCAGCATTTT.

This clonotype was seen at least ten times. The rearrangement links TRBV15 to TRBJ2-1, with TRBD1 matching 7 bases. Germline V gene data show CDR1 as LNHNV and CDR2 as YYDKDF (reference sequence). V trimming: 8 bases; J trimming: 3 bases; junction bases outside the gene matches: 7. The CDR3 is 14 amino acids. The CDR3 is CATRSAGGYNEQFF. The CDR3, as DNA: TGTGCCACCCGATCCGCAGGGGGCTACAATGAGCAGTTCTTC. The complete variable domain, with remaining parts taken from reference TRBV15 and TRBJ2-1, reads DAMVIQNPRYQVTQFGKPVTLSCSQTLNHNVMYWYQQKSSQAPKLLFHYYDKDFNNEADTPDNFQSRRPNTSFCFLDIRSPGLGDTAMYLCATRSAGGYNEQFFGPGTRLTVL.

In this sample, this clonotype turned up many times. V is TRBV10-3 and J is TRBJ2-1, with a possible D match to TRBD1 (5 bases). The V gene lost 3 bases and the J gene lost 6 bases, with 9 bases spanning the gap. The CDR3 has 13 residues. Germline lookup yields CDR1 ENHRY and CDR2 SYGVKD. The CDR3 nucleotides are TGTGCCATCAGTGATGACAGAGTCAATGAGCAGTTCTTC. Its protein is CAISDDRVNEQFF.

About this clonotype itself: It may be a read error: a sequence one base away is much more abundant. The chain employs TRBV2 and TRBJ2-3, with TRBD2 matching 11 bases. Per germline, CDR1 SNHLY and CDR2 FYNNEI. The CDR3 totals 19 residues. Trimming at V came to 0 bases and at J to 3 bases, leaving 11 bases not matched to a gene. CDR3 sequence (DNA): TGTGCCAGCAGTGAAGCCACGGGACTAGCGGTGGATGGGACAGATACGCAGTATTTT. Amino acid sequence: CASSEATGLAVDGTDTQYF.

This clonotype has a count of ten or more. CDR3 nucleotide sequence: TGTGCCATCAGTGAGTCAGGCGGGGGGGCCGATGAGCAGTTCTTC. Protein sequence: CAISESGGGADEQFF. This rearrangement joins TRBV10-3 to TRBJ2-1; 9 nucleotides match TRBD2. Trimming removed 0 bases from V and 8 bases from J; junction bases left unmatched: 5. This CDR3 contains 15 residues. Germline V gives CDR1 ENHRY, CDR2 SYGVKD.

The table lists this clonotype with a few counts. V is TRBV28 and J is TRBJ2-7, with unresolved D. Germline V CDR1 and CDR2: MDHEN, SYDVKM. Trimming pared 1 base from V and 2 bases from J, leaving 9 bases between. This CDR3 has 14 amino acids. CDR3 in amino acids: CASSLFASAYEQYF. The CDR3 DNA reads as TGTGCCAGCAGTTTATTTGCTAGTGCCTACGAGCAGTACTTC.

This clonotype was detected a few times. J is TRBJ1-6 and V is TRBV28; no firm D call. This CDR3 has 15 residues. Germline V CDR1 and CDR2: MDHEN, SYDVKM. The ends were cut back, 6 bases at V and 5 bases at J, with 14 bases in the middle. The CDR3 region has the DNA TGTGCCAGCAGCGTGCGAGCAGTAAATAATTCACCCCTCCACTTT. Residues: CASSVRAVNNSPLHF.

This clonotype showed up many times. The rearrangement joins TRBV10-3 to TRBJ2-2; D remains unclear. Germline V gives CDR1 ENHRY, CDR2 SYGVKD. V was shortened by 7 bases and J by 2 bases, with 8 bases between the two germline ends. The CDR3 loop spans 13 amino acids. The CDR3 DNA follows: TGTGCCATCATAAACTACAACACCGGGGAGCTGTTTTTT. Translation: CAIINYNTGELFF.

CDR3 sequence (DNA): TGTGCCTGGGGGACTAGCGGATACACCGGGGAGCTGTTTTTT. Amino acid sequence: CAWGTSGYTGELFF. This chain links TRBV30 with TRBJ2-2, with 11 bases lining up with TRBD2. The CDR3 totals 14 residues. Per germline, CDR1 GTSNPN and CDR2 SVGIG (reference sequence). V was clipped by 5 bases and J by 3 bases; unmatched bases: 2.

The sample holds a few counts of this clonotype. This rearrangement joins TRBV9 to TRBJ1-2; D call uncertain. Trimming took 4 bases from V and 2 from J, leaving 18 bases between them. CDR1 and CDR2 (germline): SGDLS, YYNGEE. The CDR3 has 16 amino acids. The CDR3 nucleotides read TGTGCCAGCAGCCCAGGCTTAGATGGACGGAACTATGGCTACACCTTC. Amino acids: CASSPGLDGRNYGYTF.